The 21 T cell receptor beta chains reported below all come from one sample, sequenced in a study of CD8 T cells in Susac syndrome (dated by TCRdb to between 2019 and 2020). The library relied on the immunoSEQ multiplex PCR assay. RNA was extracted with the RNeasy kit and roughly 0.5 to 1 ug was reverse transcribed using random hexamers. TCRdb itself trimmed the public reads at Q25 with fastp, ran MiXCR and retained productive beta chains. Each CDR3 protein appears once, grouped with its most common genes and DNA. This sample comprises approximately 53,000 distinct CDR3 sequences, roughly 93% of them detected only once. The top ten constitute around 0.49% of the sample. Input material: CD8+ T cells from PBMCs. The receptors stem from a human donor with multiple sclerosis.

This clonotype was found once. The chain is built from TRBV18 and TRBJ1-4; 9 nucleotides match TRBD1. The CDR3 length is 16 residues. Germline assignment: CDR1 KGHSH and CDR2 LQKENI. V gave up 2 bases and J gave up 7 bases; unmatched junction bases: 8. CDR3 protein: CASSPYEQGAIEKLFF. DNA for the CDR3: TGTGCCAGCTCACCATATGAACAGGGGGCGATTGAAAAACTGTTTTTT.

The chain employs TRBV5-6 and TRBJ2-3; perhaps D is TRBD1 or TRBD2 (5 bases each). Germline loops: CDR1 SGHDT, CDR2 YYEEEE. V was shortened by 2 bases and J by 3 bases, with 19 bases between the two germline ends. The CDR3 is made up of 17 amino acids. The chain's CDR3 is CASSFSTGAGGTDTQYF. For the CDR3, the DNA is TGTGCCAGCAGCTTTTCTACCGGGGCGGGTGGAACAGATACGCAGTATTTT.

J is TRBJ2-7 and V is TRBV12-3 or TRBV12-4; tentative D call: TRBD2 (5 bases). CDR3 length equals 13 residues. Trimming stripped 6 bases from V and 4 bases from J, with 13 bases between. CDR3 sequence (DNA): TGTGCCAGCAGCGACCGAGGGTGGTACGAGCAGTACTTC. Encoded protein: CASSDRGWYEQYF.

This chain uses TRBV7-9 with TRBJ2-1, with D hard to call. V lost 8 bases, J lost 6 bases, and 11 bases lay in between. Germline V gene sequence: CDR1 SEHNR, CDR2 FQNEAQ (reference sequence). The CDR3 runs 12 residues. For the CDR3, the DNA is TGTGCCAGCCGTGGGGTGGGCAATGAGCAGTTCTTC. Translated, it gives CASRGVGNEQFF.

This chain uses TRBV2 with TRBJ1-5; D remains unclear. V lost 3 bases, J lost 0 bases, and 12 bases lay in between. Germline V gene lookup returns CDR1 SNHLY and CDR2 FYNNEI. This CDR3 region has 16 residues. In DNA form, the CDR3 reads TGTGCCAGCAGTGATCCGTCCCGTCATAGCAATCAGCCCCAGCATTTT. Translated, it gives CASSDPSRHSNQPQHF.

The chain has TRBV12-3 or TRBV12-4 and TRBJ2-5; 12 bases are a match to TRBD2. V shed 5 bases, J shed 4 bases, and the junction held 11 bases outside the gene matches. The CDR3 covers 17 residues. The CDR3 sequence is CASSPGLAGPLRETQYF. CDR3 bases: TGTGCCAGCAGTCCTGGACTAGCGGGGCCACTAAGAGAGACCCAGTACTTC.

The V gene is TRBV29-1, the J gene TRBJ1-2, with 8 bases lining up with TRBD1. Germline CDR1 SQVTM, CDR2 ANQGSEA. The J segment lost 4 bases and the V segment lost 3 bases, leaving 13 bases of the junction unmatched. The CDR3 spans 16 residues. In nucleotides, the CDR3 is TGCAGCGTTGAGATGACAGGGGAGTTCTATACCTATGGCTACACCTTC. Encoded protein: CSVEMTGEFYTYGYTF.

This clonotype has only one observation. The CDR3 protein is CASSQPGQGYYGYTF. In nucleotides, the CDR3 is TGCGCCAGCAGCCAGCCCGGACAGGGGTACTATGGCTACACCTTC. The rearrangement joins TRBV4-1 to TRBJ1-2; 9 bases map to TRBD1. CDR3 length: 15 residues. The junction had 5 bases not matched to a gene; V was cut back by 3 bases and J by 3 bases. Germline V gives CDR1 MGHRA, CDR2 YSYEKL.

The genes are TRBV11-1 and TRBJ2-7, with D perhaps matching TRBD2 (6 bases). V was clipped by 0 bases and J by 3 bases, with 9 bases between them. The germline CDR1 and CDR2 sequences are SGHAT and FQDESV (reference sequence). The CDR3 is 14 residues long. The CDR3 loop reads CASSLAQEGYEQYF. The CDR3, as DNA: TGTGCCAGCAGCTTAGCGCAGGAGGGCTACGAGCAGTACTTC.

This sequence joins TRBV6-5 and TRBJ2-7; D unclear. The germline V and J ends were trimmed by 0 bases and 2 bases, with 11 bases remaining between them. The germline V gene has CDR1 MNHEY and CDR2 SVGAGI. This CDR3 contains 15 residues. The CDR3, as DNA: TGTGCCAGCAGTTACTCTTCACGGATACCCTACGAGCAGTACTTC. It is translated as CASSYSSRIPYEQYF.

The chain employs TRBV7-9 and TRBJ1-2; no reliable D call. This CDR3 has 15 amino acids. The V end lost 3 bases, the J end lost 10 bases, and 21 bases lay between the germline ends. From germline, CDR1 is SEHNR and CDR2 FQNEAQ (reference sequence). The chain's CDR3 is CASSFLPAAAEDYTF. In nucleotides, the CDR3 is TGTGCCAGCAGCTTTTTGCCCGCGGCGGCGGAAGACTACACCTTC.

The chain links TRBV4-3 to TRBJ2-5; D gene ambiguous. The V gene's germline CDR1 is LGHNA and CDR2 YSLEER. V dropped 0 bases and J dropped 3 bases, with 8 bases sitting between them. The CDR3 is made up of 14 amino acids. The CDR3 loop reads CASSQDRREETQYF. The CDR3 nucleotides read TGCGCCAGCAGCCAAGATCGGCGAGAAGAGACCCAGTACTTC.

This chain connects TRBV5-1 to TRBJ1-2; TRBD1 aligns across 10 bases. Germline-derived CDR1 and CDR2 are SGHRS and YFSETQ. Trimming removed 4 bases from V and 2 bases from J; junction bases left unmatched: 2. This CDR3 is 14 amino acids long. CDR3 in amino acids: CASSPGQGNYGYTF. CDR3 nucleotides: TGCGCCAGCAGCCCGGGACAGGGGAACTATGGCTACACCTTC.

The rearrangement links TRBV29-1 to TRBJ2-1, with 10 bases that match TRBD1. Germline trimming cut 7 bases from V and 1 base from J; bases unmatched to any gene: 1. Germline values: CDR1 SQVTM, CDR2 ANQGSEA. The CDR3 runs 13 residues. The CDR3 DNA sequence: TGCAGCGGGACAGGGGGGTCCTACAATGAGCAGTTCTTC. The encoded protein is CSGTGGSYNEQFF.

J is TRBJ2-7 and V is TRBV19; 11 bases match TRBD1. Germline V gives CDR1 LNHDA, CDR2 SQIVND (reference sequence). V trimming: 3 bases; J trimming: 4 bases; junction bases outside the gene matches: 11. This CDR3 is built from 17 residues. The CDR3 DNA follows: TGTGCCAGTAGTATCCACCTTCCGGGACAGGGGGAATACGAGCAGTACTTC. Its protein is CASSIHLPGQGEYEQYF.

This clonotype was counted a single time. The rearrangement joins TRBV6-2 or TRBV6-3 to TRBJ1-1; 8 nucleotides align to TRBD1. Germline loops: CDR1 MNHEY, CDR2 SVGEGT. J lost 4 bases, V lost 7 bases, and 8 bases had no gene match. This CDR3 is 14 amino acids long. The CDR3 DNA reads TGTGCCAGCATCCCCATTCAGGGGGCCACTGAAGCTTTCTTT. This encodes CASIPIQGATEAFF.

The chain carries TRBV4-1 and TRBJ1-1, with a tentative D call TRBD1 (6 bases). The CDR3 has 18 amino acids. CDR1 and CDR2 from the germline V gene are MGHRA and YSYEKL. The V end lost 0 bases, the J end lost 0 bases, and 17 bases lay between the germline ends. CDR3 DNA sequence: TGCGCCAGCAGCCAAGATCCCCCCGTCTGGGGGCTGAACACTGAAGCTTTCTTT. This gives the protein CASSQDPPVWGLNTEAFF.

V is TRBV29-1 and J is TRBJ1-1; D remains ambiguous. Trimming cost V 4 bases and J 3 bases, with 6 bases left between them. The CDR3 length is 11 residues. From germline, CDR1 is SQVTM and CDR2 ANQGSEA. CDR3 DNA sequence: TGCAGCGTTGGGCCATACACTGAAGCTTTCTTT. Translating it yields CSVGPYTEAFF.

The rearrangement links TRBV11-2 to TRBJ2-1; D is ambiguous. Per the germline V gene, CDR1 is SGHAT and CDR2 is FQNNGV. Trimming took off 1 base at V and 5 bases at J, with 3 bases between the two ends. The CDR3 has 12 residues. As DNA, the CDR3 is TGTGCCAGCAGCTTAGTTGACAATGAGCAGTTCTTC. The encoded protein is CASSLVDNEQFF.

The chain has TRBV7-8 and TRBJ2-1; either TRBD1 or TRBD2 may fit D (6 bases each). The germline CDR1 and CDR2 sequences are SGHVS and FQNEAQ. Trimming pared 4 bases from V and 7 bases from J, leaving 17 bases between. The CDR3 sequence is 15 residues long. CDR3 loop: CASSSPTRGANEQFF. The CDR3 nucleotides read TGTGCCAGCAGCTCACCCACGAGGGGGGCGAATGAGCAGTTCTTC.

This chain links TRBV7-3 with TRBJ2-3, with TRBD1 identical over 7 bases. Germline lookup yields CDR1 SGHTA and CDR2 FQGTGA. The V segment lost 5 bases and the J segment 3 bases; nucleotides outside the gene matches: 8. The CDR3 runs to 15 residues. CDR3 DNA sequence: TGTGCCAGCAGCCCCGTGACAGGGCGAACAGATACGCAGTATTTT. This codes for CASSPVTGRTDTQYF. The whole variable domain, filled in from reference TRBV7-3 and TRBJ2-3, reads GAGVSQTPSNKVTEKGKYVELRCDPISGHTALYWYRQSLGQGPEFLIYFQGTGAADDSGLPNDRFFAVRPEGSVSTLKIQRTERGDSAVYLCASSPVTGRTDTQYFGPGTRLTVL.